This TCR beta chain stems from a study of regulatory T cells in long-lasting Graves disease. Only a few counts were recorded for this clonotype. What it recognizes is unknown. Sample time point: persistent/refractory GD, antithyroid drugs over 5 years with positive TRAb. Isolated PBMC RNA provided the starting material for the TCR library. Patients came through an endocrinology department, and that department was in Xi'an, China. Through Arm-PCR of CDR3 regions and iRepertoire HTBI primers, TCR beta libraries were built. TCRdb analysed the multiplex PCR reads with MiXCR anew, one entry per CDR3 protein. The data contain 600,000 to 850,000 distinct CDR3 sequences, approximately 31% of them singletons. Germline V gene data show CDR1 as SQVTM and CDR2 as ANQGSEA. The CDR3 loop spans 12 amino acids. V was trimmed by 3 bases and J by 6 bases, leaving 11 bases between them. Regarding the study as a whole: Less diverse TCR repertoires were seen in persistent Graves' patients than in newly diagnosed ones.

The chain uses TRBV29-1 and TRBJ1-1, with D possibly being TRBD1 (5 bases). The sequenced sample was peripheral blood mononuclear cells (PBMCs), obtained when the disease was refractory, from a patient treated with antithyroid drugs. The sequence was collected from a female donor with Graves disease. Here the CDR3 reads CSVDSGGAEAFF. CDR3 in DNA: TGCAGCGTTGATTCGGGGGGTGCTGAAGCTTTCTTT.